These T cell receptor beta chains were read from a single sample in a study of blood T cell repertoires in COVID-19. Clones were sequenced by immunoSEQ multiplex PCR, and TCRdb holds only the in-frame ones, with some missing. The data contain 340,000 or so clones, around 88% of them singletons. Sequencing used peripheral blood. The receptors were sampled from a man aged 30-40 years with active or convalescent COVID-19. Each CDR3 is given with its conserved first and last residue. A D gene is named only where the DNA matches it firmly.

d_call v_call cdr3_aa
TRBD1 TRBV27 CASSLIWTGREGYTF
- TRBV4-3 CASSQENSQGEKLFF
TRBD2 TRBV4-1 CASSLQYLQGGSSYEQYF
TRBD1 TRBV5-6 CASSSGTGDNQPQHF
- TRBV19 CASSIRHTDEQFF
TRBD2 TRBV4-3 CASTPGTRTYNEQFF
TRBD2 TRBV19 CASSVLAGTSDEQYF
TRBD1 TRBV9 CASSVEDRFSGNTIYF
TRBD1 TRBV7-2 CASSPSGTGDFADTQYF
- TRBV19 CASSISSGNEQFF
- TRBV28 CASIPKITSVEQYF
- TRBV5-1 CASSLEARTVDGYTF
TRBD2 TRBV5-5 CASSVVAGRSNEQFF
- TRBV5-5 CASSLGRSEQFF
TRBD2 TRBV29-1 CSVDPGLGGGGEQFF
TRBD1 TRBV19 CASSIWGNRGNQPQHF
TRBD1 TRBV4-2 CASSQVGTGGFGNTIYF
- TRBV20-1 CSASGGEQPQHF
- TRBV9 CASSPLDSGNTEAFF
- TRBV6-2/TRBV6-3 CASSSTGGGEQYF
TRBD2 TRBV5-1 CASSGEGVRAYEQYF
TRBD1 TRBV9 CASSPGTGLNEKLFF
- TRBV7-3 CASSFGTTYNEQFF
- TRBV3-1/TRBV3-2 CASSQGVRRENEKLFF
TRBD1 TRBV19 CASRAPSTGANYGYTF
TRBD2 TRBV19 CASSSGGARETQYF
- TRBV7-2 CASSLMTGSTDTQYF
TRBD2 TRBV30 CAWSVGSGGHQETQYF
TRBD2 TRBV30 CAWSPGLAGRQETQYF
TRBD1 TRBV4-1 CASSQDWTGEGYTF
TRBD1 TRBV19 CASTEGTEGYTF
TRBD2 TRBV6-5 CASNLAGAYNEQFF
- TRBV6-5 CASSYGKAVKLFF
TRBD1 TRBV10-2 CASSDPTGTKKLFF
TRBD2 TRBV30 CAWSRLAGTDTQYF
TRBD1 TRBV5-6 CASSSRTGSYEQYF
TRBD1 TRBV19 CASSIRQGWTSHTEAFF
TRBD1 TRBV6-2/TRBV6-3 CASSLSSTGNHSPLHF
TRBD1 TRBV5-1 CASSFPTGGQPQHF
TRBD2 TRBV25-1 CASTPRTSGYNEQFF
- TRBV9 CASSVLTGELFF
- TRBV6-5 CASSPILGAVQPQHF
- TRBV4-1 CASSQDPRGVEQYF
- TRBV27 CASSERFAYEQYF
- TRBV4-2 CASSQGRWSGNTEAFF
- TRBV4-2 CASSPGGTNEKLFF
TRBD2 TRBV18 CASSPPSPRGAYNEQFF
- TRBV2 CASSVRGWTEAFF
- TRBV11-2 CASKLGAGNTIYF
- TRBV5-1 CASSLAGNQPQHF
TRBD2 TRBV5-4 CASSLTGLAEFEQYF
- TRBV19 CASSPWTEETEAFF